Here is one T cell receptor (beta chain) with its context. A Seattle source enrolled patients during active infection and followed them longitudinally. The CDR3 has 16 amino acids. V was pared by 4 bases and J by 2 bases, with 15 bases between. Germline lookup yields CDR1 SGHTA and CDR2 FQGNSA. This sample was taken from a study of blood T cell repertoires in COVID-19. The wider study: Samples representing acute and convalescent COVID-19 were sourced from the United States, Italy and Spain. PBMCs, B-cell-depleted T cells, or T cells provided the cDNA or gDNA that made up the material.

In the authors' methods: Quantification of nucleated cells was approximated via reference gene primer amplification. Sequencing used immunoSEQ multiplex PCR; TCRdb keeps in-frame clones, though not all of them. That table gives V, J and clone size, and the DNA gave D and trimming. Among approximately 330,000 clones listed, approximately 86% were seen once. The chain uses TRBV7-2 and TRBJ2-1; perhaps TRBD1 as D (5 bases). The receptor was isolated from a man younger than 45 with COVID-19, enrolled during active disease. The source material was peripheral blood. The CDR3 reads CASSSPLRGPYNEQFF. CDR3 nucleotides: TGTGCCAGCAGCTCCCCTTTAAGGGGTCCCTACAATGAGCAGTTCTTC. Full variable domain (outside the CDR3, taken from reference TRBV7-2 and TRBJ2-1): GAGVSQSPSNKVTEKGKDVELRCDPISGHTALYWYRQSLGQGLEFLIYFQGNSAPDKSGLPSDRFSAERTGGSVSTLTIQRTQQEDSAVYLCASSSPLRGPYNEQFFGPGTRLTVL.